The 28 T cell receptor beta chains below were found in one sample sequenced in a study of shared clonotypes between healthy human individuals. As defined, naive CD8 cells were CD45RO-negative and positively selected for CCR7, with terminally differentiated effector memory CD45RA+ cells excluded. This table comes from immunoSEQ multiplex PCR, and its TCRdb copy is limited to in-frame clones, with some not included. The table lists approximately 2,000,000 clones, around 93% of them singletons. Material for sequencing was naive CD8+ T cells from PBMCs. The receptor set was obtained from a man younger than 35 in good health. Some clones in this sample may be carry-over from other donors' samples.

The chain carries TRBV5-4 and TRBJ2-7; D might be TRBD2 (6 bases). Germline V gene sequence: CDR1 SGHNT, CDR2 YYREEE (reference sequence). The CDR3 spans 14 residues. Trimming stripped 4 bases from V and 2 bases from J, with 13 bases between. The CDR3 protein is CASSPLRGAYEQYF. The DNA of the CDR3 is TGTGCCAGCAGCCCCTTGCGGGGAGCCTACGAGCAGTACTTC.

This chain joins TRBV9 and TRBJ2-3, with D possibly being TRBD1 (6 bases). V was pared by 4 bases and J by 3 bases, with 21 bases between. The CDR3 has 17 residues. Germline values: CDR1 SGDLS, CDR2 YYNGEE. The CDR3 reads CASSLQGVVGRTDTQYF. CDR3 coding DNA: TGTGCCAGCAGCTTACAGGGTGTGGTGGGACGGACAGATACGCAGTATTTT.

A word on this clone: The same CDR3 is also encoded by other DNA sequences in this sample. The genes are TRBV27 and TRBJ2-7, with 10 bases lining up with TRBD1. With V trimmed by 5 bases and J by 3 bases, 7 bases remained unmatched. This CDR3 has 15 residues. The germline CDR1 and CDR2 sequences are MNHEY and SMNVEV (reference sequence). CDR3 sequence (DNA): TGTGCCAGCAGTCCTCGGACAGGGGGAAGCTACGAGCAGTACTTC. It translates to CASSPRTGGSYEQYF.

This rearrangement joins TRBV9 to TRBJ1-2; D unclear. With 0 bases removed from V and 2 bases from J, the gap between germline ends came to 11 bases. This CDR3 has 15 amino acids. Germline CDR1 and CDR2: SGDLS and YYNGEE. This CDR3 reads CASSVDGPTNYGYTF. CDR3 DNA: TGTGCCAGCAGCGTAGATGGTCCCACGAACTATGGCTACACCTTC. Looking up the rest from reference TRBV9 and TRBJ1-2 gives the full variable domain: DSGVTQTPKHLITATGQRVTLRCSPRSGDLSVYWYQQSLDQGLQFLIQYYNGEERAKGNILERFSAQQFPDLHSELNLSSLELGDSALYFCASSVDGPTNYGYTFGSGTRLTVV.

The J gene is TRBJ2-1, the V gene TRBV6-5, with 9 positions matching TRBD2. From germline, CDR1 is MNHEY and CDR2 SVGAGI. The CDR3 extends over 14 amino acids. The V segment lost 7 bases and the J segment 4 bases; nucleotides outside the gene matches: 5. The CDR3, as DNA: TGTGCCAGCACCCCTAGCGGGACTTACAATGAGCAGTTCTTC. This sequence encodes CASTPSGTYNEQFF.

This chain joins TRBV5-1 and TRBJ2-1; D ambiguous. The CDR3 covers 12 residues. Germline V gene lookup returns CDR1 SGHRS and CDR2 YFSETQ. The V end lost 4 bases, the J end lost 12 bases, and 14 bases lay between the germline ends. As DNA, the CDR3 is TGCGCCAGCAGCCTCGGATCTGGCGGGCAGTTCTTC. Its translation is CASSLGSGGQFF.

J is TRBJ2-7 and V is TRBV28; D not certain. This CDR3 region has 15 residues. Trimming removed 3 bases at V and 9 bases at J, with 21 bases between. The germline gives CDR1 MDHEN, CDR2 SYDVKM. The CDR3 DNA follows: TGTGCCAGCAGTTTTCTGGCGGATACCTACGACGGGCAGTACTTC. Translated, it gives CASSFLADTYDGQYF.

As DNA, the CDR3 is TGTGCCAGCAGCTTAAGTAGAGGGGGCTCTGGGGCCAACGTCCTGACTTTC. It encodes CASSLSRGGSGANVLTF. V is TRBV7-8 and J is TRBJ2-6; weak D call: TRBD1 (6 bases). V was shortened by 2 bases and J by 0 bases, with 11 bases between the two germline ends. The germline V gene has CDR1 SGHVS and CDR2 FQNEAQ. There are 17 residues in the CDR3.

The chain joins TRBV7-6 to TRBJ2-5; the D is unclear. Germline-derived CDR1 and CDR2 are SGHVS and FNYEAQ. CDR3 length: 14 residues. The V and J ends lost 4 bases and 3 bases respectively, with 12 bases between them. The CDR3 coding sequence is TGTGCCAGCAGCTCTCCGCCGGCAGAAGAGACCCAGTACTTC. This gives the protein CASSSPPAEETQYF. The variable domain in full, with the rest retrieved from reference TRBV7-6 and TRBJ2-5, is GAGVSQSPRYKVTKRGQDVALRCDPISGHVSLYWYRQALGQGPEFLTYFNYEAQQDKSGLPNDRFSAERPEGSISTLTIQRTEQRDSAMYRCASSSPPAEETQYFGPGTRLLVL.

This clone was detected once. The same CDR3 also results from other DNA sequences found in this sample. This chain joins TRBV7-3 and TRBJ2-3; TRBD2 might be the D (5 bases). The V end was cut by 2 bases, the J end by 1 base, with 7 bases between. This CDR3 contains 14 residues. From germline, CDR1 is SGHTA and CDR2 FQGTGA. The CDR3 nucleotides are TGTGCCAGCAGCTTAGTCGGGGGCACAGATACGCAGTATTTT. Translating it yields CASSLVGGTDTQYF.

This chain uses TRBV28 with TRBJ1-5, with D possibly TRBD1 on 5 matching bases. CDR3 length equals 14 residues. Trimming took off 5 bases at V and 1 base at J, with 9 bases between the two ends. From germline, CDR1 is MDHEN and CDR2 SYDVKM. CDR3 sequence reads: CASSGWDSNQPQHF. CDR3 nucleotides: TGTGCCAGCAGTGGATGGGACAGCAATCAGCCCCAGCATTTT.

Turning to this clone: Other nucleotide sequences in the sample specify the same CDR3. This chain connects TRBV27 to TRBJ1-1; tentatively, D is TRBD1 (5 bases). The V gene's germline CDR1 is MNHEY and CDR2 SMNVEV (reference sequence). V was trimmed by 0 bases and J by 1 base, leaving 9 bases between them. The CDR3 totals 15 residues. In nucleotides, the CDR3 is TGTGCCAGCAGTTTATCCGGGACGGCGAACACTGAAGCTTTCTTT. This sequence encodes CASSLSGTANTEAFF.

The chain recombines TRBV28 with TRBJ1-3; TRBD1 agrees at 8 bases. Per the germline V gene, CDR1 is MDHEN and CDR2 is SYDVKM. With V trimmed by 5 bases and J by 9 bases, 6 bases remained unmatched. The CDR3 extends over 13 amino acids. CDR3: CASSPGQGSTIYF. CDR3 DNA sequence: TGTGCCAGCAGTCCAGGACAGGGCAGCACCATATATTTT.

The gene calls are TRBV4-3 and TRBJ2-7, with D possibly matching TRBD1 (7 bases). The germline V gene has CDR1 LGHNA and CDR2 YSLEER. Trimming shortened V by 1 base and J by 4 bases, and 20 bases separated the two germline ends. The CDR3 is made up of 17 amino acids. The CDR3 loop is CASSQGRGDQVFYEQYF. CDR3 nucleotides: TGCGCCAGCAGCCAAGGCAGGGGGGATCAAGTTTTTTACGAGCAGTACTTC.

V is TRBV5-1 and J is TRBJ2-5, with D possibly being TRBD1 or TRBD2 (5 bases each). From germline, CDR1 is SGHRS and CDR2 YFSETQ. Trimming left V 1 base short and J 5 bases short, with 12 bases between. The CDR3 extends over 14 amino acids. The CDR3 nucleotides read TGCGCCAGCAGCTTGTGGGGCGAGGGGGAGACCCAGTACTTC. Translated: CASSLWGEGETQYF. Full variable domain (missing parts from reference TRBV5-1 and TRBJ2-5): KAGVTQTPRYLIKTRGQQVTLSCSPISGHRSVSWYQQTPGQGLQFLFEYFSETQRNKGNFPGRFSGRQFSNSRSEMNVSTLELGDSALYLCASSLWGEGETQYFGPGTRLLVL.

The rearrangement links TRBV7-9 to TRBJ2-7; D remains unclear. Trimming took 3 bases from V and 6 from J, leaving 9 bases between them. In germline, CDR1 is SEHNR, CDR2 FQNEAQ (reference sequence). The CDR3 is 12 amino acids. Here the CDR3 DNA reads TGTGCCAGCAGCTTTGGGGATAGCGAGCAGTACTTC. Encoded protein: CASSFGDSEQYF.

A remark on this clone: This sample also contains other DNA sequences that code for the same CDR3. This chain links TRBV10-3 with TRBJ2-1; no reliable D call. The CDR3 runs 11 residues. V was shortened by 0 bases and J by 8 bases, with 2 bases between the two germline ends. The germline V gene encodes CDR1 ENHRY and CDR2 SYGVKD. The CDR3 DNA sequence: TGTGCCATCAGTGAGTCTTATGAGCAGTTCTTC. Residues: CAISESYEQFF.

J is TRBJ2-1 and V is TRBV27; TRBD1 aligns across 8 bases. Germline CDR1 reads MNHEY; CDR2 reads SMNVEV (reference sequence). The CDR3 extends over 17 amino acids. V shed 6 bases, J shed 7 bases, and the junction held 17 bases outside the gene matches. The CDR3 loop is CASSSYSSGGQGNEQFF. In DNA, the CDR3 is TGTGCCAGCAGCTCCTACTCTTCAGGGGGCCAAGGGAATGAGCAGTTCTTC.

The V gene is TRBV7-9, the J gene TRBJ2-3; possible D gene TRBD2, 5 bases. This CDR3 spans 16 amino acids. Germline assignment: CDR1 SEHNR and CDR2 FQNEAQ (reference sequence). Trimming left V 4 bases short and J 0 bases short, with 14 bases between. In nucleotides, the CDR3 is TGTGCCAGCAGCTCTACAACAGCGGCTAGCACAGATACGCAGTATTTT. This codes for CASSSTTAASTDTQYF.

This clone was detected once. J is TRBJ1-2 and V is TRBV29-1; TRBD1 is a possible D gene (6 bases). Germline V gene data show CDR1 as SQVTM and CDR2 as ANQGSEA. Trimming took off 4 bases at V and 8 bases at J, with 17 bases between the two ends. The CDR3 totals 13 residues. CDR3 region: CSVVGDMGDGYTF. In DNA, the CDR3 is TGCAGCGTTGTGGGGGACATGGGGGACGGCTACACCTTC.

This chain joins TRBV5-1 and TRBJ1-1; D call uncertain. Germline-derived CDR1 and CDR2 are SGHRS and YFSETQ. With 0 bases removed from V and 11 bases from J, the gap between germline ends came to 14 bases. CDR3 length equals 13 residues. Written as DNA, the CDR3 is TGCGCCAGCAGCTTGGGATTGCCACCCGGGGCTTTCTTT. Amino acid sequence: CASSLGLPPGAFF.

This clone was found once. DNA of the CDR3: TGTGCCAGCAGGTCCCAGAACGACAAGAATGGCTACACCTTC. The encoded protein is CASRSQNDKNGYTF. The chain has TRBV28 and TRBJ1-2, with D hard to call. V lost 6 bases, J lost 6 bases, and 17 bases lay in between. This CDR3 spans 14 amino acids. Germline CDR1 MDHEN, CDR2 SYDVKM.

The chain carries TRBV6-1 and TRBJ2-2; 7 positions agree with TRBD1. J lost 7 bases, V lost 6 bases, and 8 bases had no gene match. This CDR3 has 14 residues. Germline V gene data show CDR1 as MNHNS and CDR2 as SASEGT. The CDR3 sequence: CASSQQTGRGELFF. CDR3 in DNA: TGTGCCAGCAGCCAACAGACAGGGCGCGGGGAGCTGTTTTTT.

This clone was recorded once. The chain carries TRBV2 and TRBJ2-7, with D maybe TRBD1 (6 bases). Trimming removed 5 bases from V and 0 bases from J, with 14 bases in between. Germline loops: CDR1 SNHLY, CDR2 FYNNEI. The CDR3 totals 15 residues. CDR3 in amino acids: CASSPGTPNSYEQYF. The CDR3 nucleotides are TGTGCCAGCAGTCCCGGGACACCAAACTCCTACGAGCAGTACTTC.

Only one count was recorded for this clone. The CDR3 loop reads CAWSGRSSYNSPLHF. The CDR3 DNA is TGTGCCTGGAGCGGGAGGAGCTCCTATAATTCACCCCTCCACTTT. This chain joins TRBV30 and TRBJ1-6, with D hard to call. This CDR3 contains 15 residues. CDR1 is GTSNPN and CDR2 is SVGIG in the germline V gene (reference sequence). Trimming stripped 3 bases from V and 0 bases from J, with 9 bases between.

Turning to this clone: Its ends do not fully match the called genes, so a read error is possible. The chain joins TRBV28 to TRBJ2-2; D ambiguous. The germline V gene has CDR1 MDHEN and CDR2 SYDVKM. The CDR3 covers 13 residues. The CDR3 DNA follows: TGTGCCAGCGCTCCCGCGAACACCGAGGAGCTGTTTTTT. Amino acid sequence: CASAPANTEELFF.

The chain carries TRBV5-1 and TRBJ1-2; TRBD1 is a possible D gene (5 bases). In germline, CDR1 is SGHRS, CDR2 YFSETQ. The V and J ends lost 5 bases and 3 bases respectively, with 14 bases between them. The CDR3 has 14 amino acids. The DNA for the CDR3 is TGCGCCAGCAGGCTGGGAGGGGAGGACTATGGCTACACCTTC. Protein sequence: CASRLGGEDYGYTF.

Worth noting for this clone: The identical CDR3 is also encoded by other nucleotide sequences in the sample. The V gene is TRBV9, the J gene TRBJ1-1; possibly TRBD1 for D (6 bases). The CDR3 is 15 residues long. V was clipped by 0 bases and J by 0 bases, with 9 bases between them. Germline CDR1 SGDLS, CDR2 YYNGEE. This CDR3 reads CASSVGTVLNTEAFF. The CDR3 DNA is TGTGCCAGCAGCGTAGGGACAGTATTGAACACTGAAGCTTTCTTT.